These 27 T cell receptor beta chains came from one sample sequenced in a study of patients and donors after allogeneic stem cell transplantation. TCRdb analysed the RT-PCR reads with MiXCR anew, one entry per CDR3 protein. The data hold about 410,000 distinct CDR3 sequences, with 16% observed a single time. Sequencing was carried out using blood, either unsorted or a sorted T cell fraction (not recorded which). Receptors originate from a human donor who was either an allogeneic HSCT recipient or a stem cell or donor lymphocyte infusion donor (not recorded which). It is not recorded whose cells these are; they may come from a transplant donor.

J is TRBJ2-7 and V is TRBV5-1, with TRBD1 as a possible D gene (6 bases). Trimming left V 4 bases short and J 3 bases short, with 20 bases between. Germline-derived CDR1 and CDR2 are SGHRS and YFSETQ. The CDR3 is made up of 16 amino acids. In nucleotides, the CDR3 is TGCGCCAGCAGCCTCCATTCCGGGACACGGCTCTACGAGCAGTACTTC. Translation gives CASSLHSGTRLYEQYF.

This clonotype was found a few times. The chain is built from TRBV5-1 and TRBJ1-4; the D gene is possibly TRBD1 (6 bases). There are 16 residues in the CDR3. Trimming pared 4 bases from V and 7 bases from J, leaving 20 bases between. The V gene's germline CDR1 is SGHRS and CDR2 YFSETQ. The CDR3 loop is CASSGNVGGVGEKLFF. CDR3 nucleotide sequence: TGCGCCAGCAGCGGTAACGTTGGGGGCGTAGGTGAAAAACTGTTTTTT.

This clonotype has ten or more counts. CDR3 sequence (DNA): TGCAGTGCTAAGGGACAAGTGAACACTGAAGCTTTCTTT. This encodes CSAKGQVNTEAFF. The chain has TRBV20-1 and TRBJ1-1, with TRBD1 as a possible D gene (6 bases). The germline V gene has CDR1 DFQATT and CDR2 SNEGSKA (reference sequence). The germline V and J ends were trimmed by 4 bases and 0 bases, with 9 bases remaining between them. This CDR3 comprises 13 residues.

The chain couples TRBV14 to TRBJ2-1; the D is unclear. CDR3 length equals 17 residues. Germline values: CDR1 SGHDN, CDR2 FVKESK. V was cut by 0 bases and J by 1 base, with 13 bases left in between. CDR3 coding DNA: TGTGCCAGCAGCCAAGATAAGGGTAGGTGGTCCTACAATGAGCAGTTCTTC. Translating it yields CASSQDKGRWSYNEQFF.

The chain joins TRBV20-1 to TRBJ2-3; 10 bases agree with TRBD2. CDR1 is DFQATT and CDR2 is SNEGSKA in the germline V gene (reference sequence). V lost 3 bases, J lost 1 base, and 7 bases stayed unmatched. The CDR3 loop spans 16 amino acids. CDR3 nucleotides: TGCAGTGCTAGGCCTAGCGGGGGATTAGGCACAGATACGCAGTATTTT. It encodes CSARPSGGLGTDTQYF.

J is TRBJ2-2 and V is TRBV27, with D hard to call. CDR3 length: 13 residues. In germline, CDR1 is MNHEY, CDR2 SMNVEV (reference sequence). Trimming took 7 bases from V and 0 from J, leaving 6 bases between them. CDR3 region: CASTAPNTGELFF. The DNA of the CDR3 is TGTGCCAGCACGGCCCCGAACACCGGGGAGCTGTTTTTT.

This clonotype was counted between two and nine times. The genes are TRBV4-2 and TRBJ1-4, with D possibly TRBD1 on 5 matching bases. This CDR3 region has 15 residues. Trimming removed 0 bases at V and 10 bases at J, with 15 bases between. Germline CDR1 reads LGHNA; CDR2 reads YNFKEQ. In nucleotides, the CDR3 is TGTGCCAGCAGCCAAGATCGCAGGGTGGATGGAAAACTGTTTTTT. Its protein is CASSQDRRVDGKLFF.

The genes are TRBV6-1 and TRBJ1-2; unclear D gene. The ends were cut back, 3 bases at V and 3 bases at J, with 5 bases in the middle. Per the germline V gene, CDR1 is MNHNS and CDR2 is SASEGT. The CDR3 is 12 amino acids. The CDR3 sequence is CASSEPDYGYTF. The CDR3 bases are TGTGCCAGCAGTGAGCCCGACTATGGCTACACCTTC.

Points on this clonotype: This may arise from a read error, as a much more abundant clone is one base away. V gene TRBV20-1 combines with J gene TRBJ1-1; 8 bases line up with TRBD1. Trimming took 1 base from V and 1 from J; bases not matched to a gene: 2. CDR1 and CDR2 from the germline V gene are DFQATT and SNEGSKA (reference sequence). The CDR3 sequence is 14 residues long. The CDR3 is CSARAGTGNTEAFF. The DNA for the CDR3 is TGCAGTGCTAGAGCCGGGACAGGGAACACTGAAGCTTTCTTT.

This clonotype occurred many times. The chain links TRBV5-1 to TRBJ2-1, with 10 bases fitting TRBD2. The CDR3 extends over 14 amino acids. Germline values: CDR1 SGHRS, CDR2 YFSETQ. V was pared by 4 bases and J by 9 bases, with 7 bases of the junction left unmatched. CDR3 amino acids: CASSQTLAGAEQFF. Here the CDR3 DNA reads TGCGCCAGCAGCCAAACCCTAGCGGGGGCTGAGCAGTTCTTC.

This clonotype has more than one count but fewer than ten. The chain combines TRBV11-2 with TRBJ2-2; 7 bases are shared with TRBD2. The germline gives CDR1 SGHAT, CDR2 FQNNGV. V was pared by 6 bases and J by 0 bases, with 16 bases of the junction left unmatched. This CDR3 has 19 amino acids. CDR3 amino acids: CASSKRGAASGPNTGELFF. Here the CDR3 DNA reads TGTGCCAGCAGTAAGAGAGGGGCGGCTAGCGGACCGAACACCGGGGAGCTGTTTTTT.

This clonotype turned up a few times. CDR3 DNA sequence: TGTGCCACCAGTGTTAGGGCCAGGGACACGCAGTATTTT. Protein sequence: CATSVRARDTQYF. The rearrangement links TRBV24-1 to TRBJ2-3, with D perhaps matching TRBD1 or TRBD2 (5 bases each). The CDR3 covers 13 residues. V was shortened by 5 bases and J by 9 bases, with 14 bases between the two germline ends. Germline V gene data show CDR1 as KGHDR and CDR2 as SFDVKD.

This clonotype was recorded a few times. The chain combines TRBV10-3 with TRBJ1-2; D call uncertain. The CDR3 covers 12 residues. V was pared by 5 bases and J by 3 bases, with 7 bases between. Germline-derived CDR1 and CDR2 are ENHRY and SYGVKD. The CDR3 region is CAISRKDYGYTF. DNA for the CDR3: TGTGCCATCAGTAGGAAAGACTATGGCTACACCTTC.

The V call is TRBV28, the J call TRBJ1-3; D call uncertain. V was clipped by 8 bases and J by 0 bases, with 8 bases between them. This CDR3 contains 13 residues. Germline assignment: CDR1 MDHEN and CDR2 SYDVKM. The CDR3 bases are TGTGCCAGCGAGGGCAACTCTGGAAACACCATATATTTT. Amino acid sequence: CASEGNSGNTIYF.

The chain carries TRBV7-9 and TRBJ1-2; 7 nucleotides align to TRBD1. Germline CDR1 and CDR2: SEHNR and FQNEAQ (reference sequence). V lost 5 bases and J lost 2; bases outside the gene matches: 11. CDR3 length equals 16 residues. The CDR3 reads CASSRNPGQTNYGYTF. CDR3 DNA: TGTGCCAGCAGCCGAAACCCGGGACAGACAAACTATGGCTACACCTTC.

This clonotype was observed at least ten times. The gene calls are TRBV4-1 and TRBJ2-7; 13 bases are a match to TRBD2. Per the germline V gene, CDR1 is MGHRA and CDR2 is YSYEKL. This CDR3 is 17 amino acids long. The trim removed 2 bases at V and 5 bases at J, leaving 9 bases unmatched. In DNA form, the CDR3 reads TGCGCCAGCAGCCAACTTCCGGGACTAGCGGGGCGCCACGAGCAGTACTTC. This gives the protein CASSQLPGLAGRHEQYF.

This clonotype was picked up a small number of times. DNA for the CDR3: TGTGCCAGCAGTTCCCTAGCAAGAGGAGATACGCAGTATTTT. This sequence encodes CASSSLARGDTQYF. The V gene is TRBV6-2 or TRBV6-3, the J gene TRBJ2-3, with a tentative D call TRBD2 (5 bases). The CDR3 spans 14 residues. Trimming cost V 4 bases and J 5 bases, with 13 bases left between them. The germline gives CDR1 MNHEY, CDR2 SVGEGT.

J is TRBJ2-1 and V is TRBV19, with 8 bases aligning to TRBD1. V gave up 7 bases and J gave up 7 bases; unmatched junction bases: 12. Germline loops: CDR1 LNHDA, CDR2 SQIVND (reference sequence). The length of the CDR3 is 15 residues. This CDR3 reads CASTQGARLGNEQFF. The CDR3 DNA follows: TGTGCCAGTACCCAGGGGGCTAGGCTTGGGAATGAGCAGTTCTTC.

The chain carries TRBV20-1 and TRBJ2-3, with no clear D. Trimming cost V 5 bases and J 0 bases, with 6 bases left between them. Germline CDR1 and CDR2: DFQATT and SNEGSKA (reference sequence). The CDR3 loop spans 12 amino acids. CDR3 residues: CSAPDSTDTQYF. The CDR3 coding sequence is TGCAGTGCTCCGGACAGCACAGATACGCAGTATTTT.

This rearrangement joins TRBV11-2 to TRBJ1-2; D perhaps matches TRBD1 (6 bases). V was clipped by 5 bases and J by 4 bases, with 23 bases between them. Looked up from germline, CDR1 is SGHAT and CDR2 is FQNNGV. This CDR3 spans 17 amino acids. The chain's CDR3 is CASSPSLLQGMGYGYTF. DNA of the CDR3: TGTGCCAGCAGCCCTTCCCTTCTACAGGGTATGGGCTATGGCTACACCTTC. The full variable domain, completed using reference TRBV11-2 and TRBJ1-2, is EAGVAQSPRYKIIEKRQSVAFWCNPISGHATLYWYQQILGQGPKLLIQFQNNGVVDDSQLPKDRFSAERLKGVDSTLKIQPAKLEDSAVYLCASSPSLLQGMGYGYTFGSGTRLTVV.

This clonotype was counted a few times. This chain connects TRBV19 to TRBJ2-5; 10 bases agree with TRBD2. The CDR3 totals 14 residues. V lost 5 bases to trimming and J lost 3 bases; unmatched junction nucleotides: 3. In germline, CDR1 is LNHDA, CDR2 SQIVND (reference sequence). In DNA, the CDR3 is TGTGCCAGTAGTGGAGGGACTAGCGAAGAGACCCAGTACTTC. Amino acid sequence: CASSGGTSEETQYF.

The rearrangement links TRBV7-2 to TRBJ2-7; D may be TRBD1 (5 bases). Per germline, CDR1 SGHTA and CDR2 FQGNSA. The ends were cut back, 2 bases at V and 5 bases at J, with 22 bases in the middle. There are 17 residues in the CDR3. CDR3 sequence: CASSLYISDRAFDEQYF. The CDR3 DNA reads as TGTGCCAGCAGCTTATATATCAGCGACAGAGCCTTTGACGAGCAGTACTTC.

The genes are TRBV7-3 and TRBJ2-2, with D perhaps matching TRBD2 (7 bases). Trimming removed 7 bases at V and 8 bases at J, with 23 bases between. The CDR3 spans 16 residues. CDR1 and CDR2 (germline): SGHTA, FQGTGA. The CDR3 protein is CASTTGGASVTGELFF. CDR3 coding DNA: TGTGCCAGCACCACTGGGGGGGCCTCGGTGACTGGGGAGCTGTTTTTT.

This chain links TRBV6-1 with TRBJ1-3, with D hard to call. CDR3 length equals 14 residues. The germline V and J ends were trimmed by 6 bases and 2 bases, with 11 bases remaining between them. CDR1 is MNHNS and CDR2 is SASEGT in the germline V gene. The CDR3 region is CASRLRRAGNTIYF. CDR3 sequence (DNA): TGTGCCAGCAGATTAAGGCGGGCTGGAAACACCATATATTTT.

The chain employs TRBV24-1 and TRBJ2-3, with 15 bases lining up with TRBD2. The CDR3 spans 17 residues. Germline V gene lookup returns CDR1 KGHDR and CDR2 SFDVKD. The trim removed 4 bases at V and 8 bases at J, leaving 9 bases unmatched. CDR3 DNA: TGTGCCACCAGTGAGTCCGGGACTAGCGGGAGGAGCGGTACGCAGTATTTT. Protein: CATSESGTSGRSGTQYF.

The sample holds a few counts of this clonotype. The chain has TRBV6-1 and TRBJ1-2; 7 nucleotides agree with TRBD1. Germline V gives CDR1 MNHNS, CDR2 SASEGT. Losses at the gene ends were 6 bases for V and 0 bases for J; bases not matched to a gene: 10. The CDR3 has 16 residues. Here the CDR3 reads CASRSTWDRANYGYTF. The DNA of the CDR3 is TGTGCCAGCAGATCTACTTGGGACAGAGCTAACTATGGCTACACCTTC.

This clonotype turned up a few times. V and J are TRBV20-1 and TRBJ2-5; D not certain. CDR1 and CDR2 from the germline V gene are DFQATT and SNEGSKA (reference sequence). This CDR3 is 12 amino acids long. V gave up 8 bases and J gave up 5 bases, with 15 bases separating them. CDR3 protein: CSNRAYGETQYF. The DNA for the CDR3 is TGCAGTAACCGGGCCTACGGGGAGACCCAGTACTTC.